This T cell receptor beta chain was documented in a study of T cell responses to AZD1222 COVID-19 vaccine. Study results and caveats: Close to half of spike-specific TCRs reportedly recognize unmutated variant regions.

Trimming took off 4 bases at V and 0 bases at J, with 16 bases between the two ends. From germline, CDR1 is GTSNPN and CDR2 SVGIG (reference sequence). The CDR3 contains 16 residues. On this clone: As yet, its antigen is unknown.

Only in-frame clones appear in the TCRdb table, and some are missing; sequencing was by immunoSEQ multiplex PCR. This repertoire shows some 170,000 clones, roughly nine tenths found once; its top ten account for approximately 1.6%. The clonotype originates from an adult in good health. The specimen was peripheral blood, collected on day 0 of AZD1222 vaccination. V and J are TRBV30 and TRBJ2-4; D tentatively fits TRBD1 or TRBD2 (5 bases each). CDR3 region: CAWKTRGDLAKNIQYF. Here the CDR3 DNA reads TGTGCCTGGAAAACGAGGGGCGATCTAGCCAAAAACATTCAGTACTTC.